These 21 T cell receptor beta chains were sequenced from one sample in a study of T cells in tuberculosis. Time point denoted: new active TB diagnosis, blood taken before or within 7 days of starting treatment. Some clones are missing from TCRdb's copy, which holds only in-frame ones; the method was immunoSEQ multiplex PCR. Of 20,000 to 25,000 clones listed, 70% to 85% were seen once; the top ten hold approximately 15%. Here the sequenced sample was PBMCs, taken at tuberculosis diagnosis. The source is an adult with tuberculosis.

This chain connects TRBV19 to TRBJ2-1; D is possibly TRBD2 (6 bases). CDR3 length: 11 residues. The V gene lost 9 bases and the J gene lost 9 bases, with 12 bases spanning the gap. Germline CDR1 is LNHDA and CDR2 is SQIVND (reference sequence). The CDR3 nucleotides read TGTGCCAGCTCGGGACTTTTTGAGCAGTTCTTC. Protein product: CASSGLFEQFF.

This clone came up a few times. This sequence joins TRBV2 and TRBJ1-1; D is ambiguous. Germline V gives CDR1 SNHLY, CDR2 FYNNEI. V gave up 1 base and J gave up 2 bases, with 5 bases separating them. The CDR3 has 13 amino acids. The CDR3 DNA follows: TGTGCCAGCAGTGAAGAATATAACACTGAAGCTTTCTTT. Protein sequence: CASSEEYNTEAFF.

CDR3 in DNA: TGTGCCGGAACAACGGGTTCAGCCACAGATACGCAGTATTTT. This encodes CAGTTGSATDTQYF. This chain joins TRBV6-1 and TRBJ2-3; D not resolved. This CDR3 region has 14 residues. V lost 11 bases and J 2 bases, leaving 17 bases between the germline ends. Germline V gene data show CDR1 as MNHNS and CDR2 as SASEGT.

The chain joins TRBV27 to TRBJ1-2; 8 bases align to TRBD1. CDR3 size: 14 residues. Germline V CDR1 and CDR2: MNHEY, SMNVEV (reference sequence). Trimming removed 5 bases from V and 8 bases from J; junction bases left unmatched: 10. In DNA form, the CDR3 reads TGTGCCAGCAGTCCGAACCAGGGGGCCGGGGGCTACACCTTC. Translating it yields CASSPNQGAGGYTF.

The V gene is TRBV6-5, the J gene TRBJ1-1; D is ambiguous. Trimming took off 8 bases at V and 4 bases at J, with 14 bases between the two ends. In germline, CDR1 is MNHEY, CDR2 SVGAGI. This CDR3 region has 13 residues. CDR3: CASGMGTGTEAFF. CDR3 DNA: TGTGCCAGCGGTATGGGTACGGGCACTGAAGCTTTCTTT.

The chain joins TRBV7-2 to TRBJ2-1, with TRBD2 matching over 10 bases. The V segment lost 1 base and the J segment 8 bases; nucleotides outside the gene matches: 5. The germline gives CDR1 SGHTA, CDR2 FQGNSA. The CDR3 covers 15 residues. This CDR3 reads CASSLGLAGGYEQFF. The CDR3 nucleotides read TGTGCCAGCAGCTTAGGATTAGCGGGGGGCTATGAGCAGTTCTTC.

This rearrangement joins TRBV28 to TRBJ2-1; D uncertain. CDR1 is MDHEN and CDR2 is SYDVKM in the germline V gene. The CDR3 runs to 14 residues. V shed 5 bases and J shed 0 bases, with 8 bases lying between them. Here the CDR3 DNA reads TGTGCCAGCAGTCTATTTAGCTCCTACAATGAGCAGTTCTTC. Residues: CASSLFSSYNEQFF.

The rearrangement links TRBV15 to TRBJ1-5; no firm D call. V lost 11 bases to trimming and J lost 2 bases, with 19 bases between them. This CDR3 is built from 15 residues. CDR1 and CDR2 from the germline V gene are LNHNV and YYDKDF (reference sequence). In DNA form, the CDR3 reads TGTGCCCCCCGGCAGGAGGTGAGACGCAATCAGCCCCAGCATTTT. This translates into CAPRQEVRRNQPQHF.

This chain connects TRBV5-6 to TRBJ1-2; the D gene is possibly TRBD1 (6 bases). Trimming removed 1 base at V and 2 bases at J, with 9 bases between. Germline-derived CDR1 and CDR2 are SGHDT and YYEEEE. The CDR3 loop spans 14 amino acids. The CDR3 nucleotides read TGTGCCAGCAGCTTGACAGGGCCAAACTATGGCTACACCTTC. Translating it yields CASSLTGPNYGYTF.

This rearrangement joins TRBV5-1 to TRBJ1-1, with no clear D. Germline CDR1 reads SGHRS; CDR2 reads YFSETQ. There are 13 residues in the CDR3. Deletions cut 4 bases from V and 0 bases from J, with 7 bases between. CDR3 bases: TGCGCCAGCAGCGCGAGCATGAACACTGAAGCTTTCTTT. Translation gives CASSASMNTEAFF.

J is TRBJ2-3 and V is TRBV7-9; no clear D. The CDR3 is 13 amino acids. Germline V gives CDR1 SEHNR, CDR2 FQNEAQ (reference sequence). V was trimmed by 4 bases and J by 6 bases, leaving 11 bases between them. Here the CDR3 reads CASSWSAGDTQYF. The CDR3 DNA reads as TGTGCCAGCAGCTGGTCCGCCGGGGATACGCAGTATTTT.

CDR3 DNA: TGTGCCAGTAGTATGGGGGACAGAAGGAACACTGAAGCTTTCTTT. Its protein is CASSMGDRRNTEAFF. This chain connects TRBV19 to TRBJ1-1; 7 positions match TRBD1. With V trimmed by 3 bases and J by 1 base, 5 bases remained unmatched. Germline values: CDR1 LNHDA, CDR2 SQIVND (reference sequence). The CDR3 sequence is 15 residues long.

This chain joins TRBV29-1 and TRBJ1-4, with TRBD1 matching 7 bases. The CDR3 is 12 amino acids. Germline V gene lookup returns CDR1 SQVTM and CDR2 ANQGSEA. V gave up 4 bases and J gave up 7 bases; unmatched junction bases: 3. For the CDR3, the DNA is TGCAGCGTTGTGTCAGGGGGTGAAAAACTGTTTTTT. This codes for CSVVSGGEKLFF.

This clone showed up just a few times. DNA for the CDR3: TGTGCCAGCAGCTTTGGGCTAGCGGGAGGGCCACAGTTCTTC. Its translation: CASSFGLAGGPQFF. The genes are TRBV7-9 and TRBJ2-1; TRBD2 agrees at 12 bases. Germline V gene data show CDR1 as SEHNR and CDR2 as FQNEAQ (reference sequence). The trim removed 3 bases at V and 13 bases at J, leaving 7 bases unmatched. The CDR3 spans 14 residues.

The chain is built from TRBV5-6 and TRBJ2-7; TRBD2 matches 8 bases. With V trimmed by 2 bases and J by 6 bases, 7 bases remained unmatched. The length of the CDR3 is 14 residues. Germline CDR1 SGHDT, CDR2 YYEEEE. Here the CDR3 reads CASSLGTSIFEQYF. The CDR3, as DNA: TGTGCCAGCAGCTTAGGGACTAGTATTTTCGAGCAGTACTTC.

The V call is TRBV10-1, the J call TRBJ2-1; 8 bases are a match to TRBD2. CDR3 length: 14 amino acids. The J segment lost 2 bases and the V segment lost 9 bases, leaving 6 bases of the junction unmatched. Germline V gene data show CDR1 as WNHNN and CDR2 as SYGVQD (reference sequence). CDR3 amino acids: CASGAGVAYNEQFF. The CDR3, as DNA: TGCGCCAGTGGAGCGGGAGTCGCCTACAATGAGCAGTTCTTC.

Only a few counts were recorded for this clone. This chain joins TRBV6-6 and TRBJ2-5; no clear D. The V gene's germline CDR1 is MNHNY and CDR2 SVGAGI (reference sequence). Trimming pared 5 bases from V and 5 bases from J, leaving 6 bases between. The CDR3 has 11 residues. Written as DNA, the CDR3 is TGTGCCAGCAGTGATGAGGAGACCCAGTACTTC. Translating it yields CASSDEETQYF.

This rearrangement joins TRBV19 to TRBJ1-4; 8 bases agree with TRBD1. From germline, CDR1 is LNHDA and CDR2 SQIVND (reference sequence). The CDR3 has 17 residues. V lost 3 bases and J lost 3; bases outside the gene matches: 9. The CDR3 nucleotides read TGTGCCAGTAGTATTGGACAGGGCGGAGTTGCTAATGAAAAACTGTTTTTT. Translated, it gives CASSIGQGGVANEKLFF.

This chain connects TRBV28 to TRBJ2-7; TRBD2 is a possible D gene (6 bases). There are 14 residues in the CDR3. The V and J ends lost 8 bases and 4 bases respectively, with 18 bases between them. From germline, CDR1 is MDHEN and CDR2 SYDVKM. The CDR3 spells CASQPPRGTYEQYF. The CDR3 DNA reads as TGTGCCAGCCAACCCCCCCGCGGGACTTACGAGCAGTACTTC.

The chain combines TRBV5-4 with TRBJ2-5, with D perhaps matching TRBD1 (6 bases). V dropped 4 bases and J dropped 5 bases, with 15 bases sitting between them. The germline CDR1 and CDR2 sequences are SGHNT and YYREEE (reference sequence). This CDR3 is built from 14 residues. DNA of the CDR3: TGTGCCAGCAGCGACGCAGGGGTCCGGGAGACCCAGTACTTC. Its protein product is CASSDAGVRETQYF. The whole variable domain, remainder taken from reference TRBV5-4 and TRBJ2-5, is ETGVTQSPTHLIKTRGQQVTLRCSSQSGHNTVSWYQQALGQGPQFIFQYYREEENGRGNFPPRFSGLQFPNYSSELNVNALELDDSALYLCASSDAGVRETQYFGPGTRLLVL.

The chain couples TRBV6-1 to TRBJ2-1; 7 bases are a match to TRBD2. The V and J ends lost 4 bases and 5 bases, in that order; junction bases with no gene match: 8. This CDR3 is 15 amino acids long. Per germline, CDR1 MNHNS and CDR2 SASEGT. CDR3 amino acids: CASSVFSGTNNEQFF. CDR3 nucleotide sequence: TGTGCCAGCAGTGTTTTCAGCGGGACTAACAATGAGCAGTTCTTC.